A selection of T cell receptor beta chains follows, all from one sample in a study of tumor-infiltrating lymphocytes in primary liver carcinoma. Via MiXCR, TCRdb re-called the multiplex PCR reads, giving one row per CDR3 protein. The sample yields 40,000 to 55,000 distinct CDR3 sequences, around 82% seen once. Sequenced sample: liver tumor tissue from sampling region 5. These receptors were obtained from a man between 40 and 49 years old with primary liver carcinoma and hepatitis B virus infection. Both conserved end residues are part of each CDR3. The order of the fields is J gene, clone size, V gene, CDR3 length, D gene, CDR3 protein, CDR3 DNA. A D gene is named only where the DNA matches it firmly. Not every row has a clone size; where given, it reads once, few, many or a size class.

J gene: TRBJ2-7
clone size: .
V gene: TRBV4-2
CDR3 length: 13
D gene: .
CDR3 protein: CASSQRYEREQYF
CDR3 DNA: TGTGCCAGCAGCCAGCGTTACGAGAGGGAGCAGTACTTC

J gene: TRBJ2-1
clone size: .
V gene: TRBV30
CDR3 length: 16
D gene: .
CDR3 protein: CAWSRLRGRAYNEQCF
CDR3 DNA: TGTGCCTGGAGTCGACTAAGAGGTAGGGCCTACAATGAGCAGTGCTTC

J gene: TRBJ2-5
clone size: .
V gene: TRBV29-1
CDR3 length: 15
D gene: .
CDR3 protein: CSVGSDGGRAETQYF
CDR3 DNA: TGCAGCGTTGGATCGGACGGGGGGCGAGCAGAGACCCAGTACTTC

J gene: TRBJ1-6
clone size: once
V gene: TRBV11-2
CDR3 length: 14
D gene: TRBD1
CDR3 protein: CASSLYRGRSPLHF
CDR3 DNA: TGTGCCAGCAGCTTATACAGGGGGCGCTCACCCCTCCACTTT

J gene: TRBJ1-5
clone size: .
V gene: TRBV29-1
CDR3 length: 14
D gene: TRBD1
CDR3 protein: CSVEGQGSSDTQHF
CDR3 DNA: TGCAGCGTTGAGGGACAGGGGAGTTCAGATACACAGCATTTT

J gene: TRBJ2-3
clone size: many
V gene: TRBV7-2
CDR3 length: 15
D gene: .
CDR3 protein: CASSSPRQEPDTQYF
CDR3 DNA: TGTGCCAGCAGCTCTCCTCGACAAGAGCCAGATACGCAGTATTTT

J gene: TRBJ2-3
clone size: .
V gene: TRBV2
CDR3 length: 14
D gene: .
CDR3 protein: CVSNEGDDTDTQYF
CDR3 DNA: TGTGTCAGCAACGAGGGGGATGACACAGATACGCAGTATTTT

J gene: TRBJ1-5
clone size: .
V gene: TRBV7-8
CDR3 length: 16
D gene: .
CDR3 protein: CAGSSAGSKIHQPQHF
CDR3 DNA: TGTGCCGGCAGCTCGGCGGGGTCCAAGATCCATCAGCCCCAGCATTTT

J gene: TRBJ1-5
clone size: .
V gene: TRBV12-3/TRBV12-4
CDR3 length: 14
D gene: .
CDR3 protein: CASSFSASEQPQHF
CDR3 DNA: TGTGCCAGCAGTTTCAGTGCGTCGGAACAGCCCCAGCATTTT

J gene: TRBJ2-1
clone size: .
V gene: TRBV7-2
CDR3 length: 14
D gene: .
CDR3 protein: CASSLADGSDEQSF
CDR3 DNA: TGTGCCAGCAGCTTAGCGGATGGTTCGGATGAGCAGTCCTTC

J gene: TRBJ2-3
clone size: .
V gene: TRBV6-1
CDR3 length: 16
D gene: .
CDR3 protein: CASSERQGLRTDSQYF
CDR3 DNA: TGTGCCAGCAGTGAAAGGCAGGGACTTCGCACAGATTCGCAGTATTTT

J gene: TRBJ2-7
clone size: .
V gene: TRBV6-5
CDR3 length: 14
D gene: TRBD2
CDR3 protein: CASFAAGLSYEQYF
CDR3 DNA: TGTGCCAGCTTCGCAGCGGGACTCTCCTACGAGCAATACTTC

J gene: TRBJ1-4
clone size: .
V gene: TRBV30
CDR3 length: 13
D gene: .
CDR3 protein: CALTPTNNEELFF
CDR3 DNA: TGTGCCTTGACACCTACTAACAATGAAGAACTGTTTTTT

J gene: TRBJ2-3
clone size: medium-sized
V gene: TRBV6-5
CDR3 length: 11
D gene: .
CDR3 protein: CASGEWDTQYF
CDR3 DNA: TGTGCCAGTGGTGAATGGGATACGCAGTATTTT

J gene: TRBJ2-6
clone size: .
V gene: TRBV11-2
CDR3 length: 21
D gene: .
CDR3 protein: CASNMWGDWGISLSGANVLTF
CDR3 DNA: TGTGCCAGCAACATGTGGGGAGACTGGGGCATTTCCCTCTCTGGGGCCAACGTCCTGACTTTC

J gene: TRBJ2-6
clone size: .
V gene: TRBV5-8
CDR3 length: 15
D gene: .
CDR3 protein: CASSFRDSGANVLTF
CDR3 DNA: TGTGCGAGCAGCTTTCGGGACTCTGGGGCCAACGTCCTGACTTTC

J gene: TRBJ2-7
clone size: few
V gene: TRBV20-1
CDR3 length: 13
D gene: .
CDR3 protein: CSARAGSYYEQYF
CDR3 DNA: TGCAGTGCTAGAGCGGGATCCTACTACGAGCAGTACTTC

J gene: TRBJ2-7
clone size: .
V gene: TRBV6-2/TRBV6-3
CDR3 length: 18
D gene: .
CDR3 protein: CASSYNAGGSRLSYEQYF
CDR3 DNA: TGTGCCAGCAGTTACAACGCGGGTGGTAGCAGACTCTCCTACGAGCAGTACTTC

J gene: TRBJ2-7
clone size: many
V gene: TRBV5-1
CDR3 length: 18
D gene: TRBD2
CDR3 protein: CASSLDRGSGRFLPEQYF
CDR3 DNA: TGCGCCAGCAGCTTGGATCGTGGTAGCGGGAGATTCCTCCCCGAGCAGTACTTC

J gene: TRBJ2-7
clone size: .
V gene: TRBV6-6
CDR3 length: 15
D gene: TRBD2
CDR3 protein: CASSSASGSSYEQYF
CDR3 DNA: TGTGCCAGCAGCTCAGCTAGCGGGAGCTCCTACGAGCAATACTTC

J gene: TRBJ2-6
clone size: many
V gene: TRBV24-1
CDR3 length: 15
D gene: .
CDR3 protein: CATSDHLSGANVLTF
CDR3 DNA: TGTGCCACCAGTGATCACCTATCTGGGGCCAACGTCCTGACTTTC

J gene: TRBJ2-7
clone size: .
V gene: TRBV29-1
CDR3 length: 13
D gene: .
CDR3 protein: CKVDMVGAIGQYF
CDR3 DNA: TGCAAGGTTGATATGGTAGGGGCTATTGGGCAGTACTTC

J gene: TRBJ2-2
clone size: .
V gene: TRBV7-7
CDR3 length: 14
D gene: .
CDR3 protein: CASSLNENTGELFF
CDR3 DNA: TGTGCTAGCAGCTTAAACGAGAACACCGGGGAGCTGTTTTTT

J gene: TRBJ2-1
clone size: .
V gene: TRBV5-1
CDR3 length: 17
D gene: .
CDR3 protein: CASSLHRIARLDNEQFF
CDR3 DNA: TGCGCCAGCAGCCTCCACCGTATAGCGAGACTAGATAATGAGCAGTTCTTC

J gene: TRBJ2-7
clone size: .
V gene: TRBV6-2/TRBV6-3
CDR3 length: 13
D gene: .
CDR3 protein: CASSYEALYEQYF
CDR3 DNA: TGTGCCAGCAGTTACGAGGCACTCTACGAGCAATACTTC

J gene: TRBJ2-3
clone size: .
V gene: TRBV5-1
CDR3 length: 13
D gene: TRBD1
CDR3 protein: CDSTRDSGDTQYF
CDR3 DNA: TGCGACAGCACACGGGACAGTGGAGATACGCAGTATTTT

J gene: TRBJ2-7
clone size: few
V gene: TRBV5-4
CDR3 length: 14
D gene: .
CDR3 protein: CASSPDPSSSKQYF
CDR3 DNA: TGTGCCAGCAGCCCCGACCCCTCATCCAGCAAGCAGTACTTC

J gene: TRBJ2-3
clone size: .
V gene: TRBV11-3
CDR3 length: 13
D gene: .
CDR3 protein: CASNSAHRDTQYF
CDR3 DNA: TGTGCTAGCAACTCAGCCCACAGAGATACGCAGTATTTT

J gene: TRBJ2-7
clone size: .
V gene: TRBV7-9
CDR3 length: 14
D gene: TRBD2
CDR3 protein: CASSLGAGVCEQYF
CDR3 DNA: TGTGCCAGCAGCTTAGGTGCGGGAGTGTGCGAGCAGTACTTT

J gene: TRBJ2-1
clone size: .
V gene: TRBV4-2
CDR3 length: 15
D gene: TRBD2
CDR3 protein: CASSLLAGSHNELFF
CDR3 DNA: TGTGCCAGCAGCCTTCTAGCGGGTAGCCACAATGAGCTGTTCTTC

J gene: TRBJ2-2
clone size: .
V gene: TRBV12-3/TRBV12-4
CDR3 length: 13
D gene: .
CDR3 protein: CASIGRGTGELFF
CDR3 DNA: TGTGCCAGCATTGGTAGAGGAACCGGGGAGCTGTTTTTT